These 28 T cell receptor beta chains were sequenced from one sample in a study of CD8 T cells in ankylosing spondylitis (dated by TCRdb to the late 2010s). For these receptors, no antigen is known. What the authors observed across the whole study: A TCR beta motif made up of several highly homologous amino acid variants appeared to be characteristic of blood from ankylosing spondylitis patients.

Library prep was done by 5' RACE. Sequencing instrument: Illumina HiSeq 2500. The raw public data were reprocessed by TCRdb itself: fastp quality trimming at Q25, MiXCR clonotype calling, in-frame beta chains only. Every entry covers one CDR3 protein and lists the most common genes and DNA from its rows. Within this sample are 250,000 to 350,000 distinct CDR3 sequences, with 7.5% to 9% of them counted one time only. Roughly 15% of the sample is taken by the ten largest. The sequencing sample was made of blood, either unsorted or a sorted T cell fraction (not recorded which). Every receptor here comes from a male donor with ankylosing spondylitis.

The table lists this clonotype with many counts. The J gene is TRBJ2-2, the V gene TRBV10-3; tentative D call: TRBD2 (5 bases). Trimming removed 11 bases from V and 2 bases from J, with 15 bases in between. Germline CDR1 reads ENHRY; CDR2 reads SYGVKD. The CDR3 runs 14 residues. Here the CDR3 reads CAVTGSGNTGELFF. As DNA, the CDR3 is TGTGCCGTCACCGGTTCGGGAAACACCGGGGAGCTGTTTTTT.

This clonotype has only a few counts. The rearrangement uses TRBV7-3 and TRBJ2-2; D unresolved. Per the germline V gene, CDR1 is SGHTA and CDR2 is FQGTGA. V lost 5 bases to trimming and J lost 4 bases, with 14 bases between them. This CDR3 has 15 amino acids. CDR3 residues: CASSPALTVTGELFF. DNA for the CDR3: TGTGCCAGCAGCCCCGCTCTTACGGTCACCGGGGAGCTGTTTTTT.

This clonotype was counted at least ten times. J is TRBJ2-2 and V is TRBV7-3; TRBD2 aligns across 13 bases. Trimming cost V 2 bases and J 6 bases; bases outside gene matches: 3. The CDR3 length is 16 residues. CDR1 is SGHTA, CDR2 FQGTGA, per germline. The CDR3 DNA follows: TGTGCCAGCAGCTTATGGGGACTAGCGGGACCCGGGGAGCTGTTTTTT. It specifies CASSLWGLAGPGELFF.

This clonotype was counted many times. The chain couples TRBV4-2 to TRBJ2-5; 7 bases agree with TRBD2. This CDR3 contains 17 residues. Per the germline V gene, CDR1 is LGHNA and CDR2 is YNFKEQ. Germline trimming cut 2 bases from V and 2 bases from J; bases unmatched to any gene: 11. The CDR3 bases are TGTGCCAGCAGCCAAAGACCTCGGGGGAGGGGTCAAGAGACCCAGTACTTC. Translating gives CASSQRPRGRGQETQYF.

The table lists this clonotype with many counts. This CDR3 reads CASVGRGNLGEQYF. In DNA form, the CDR3 reads TGTGCCAGCGTCGGGAGGGGAAATTTAGGCGAGCAGTACTTC. This rearrangement joins TRBV2 to TRBJ2-7; 8 positions match TRBD2. Germline values: CDR1 SNHLY, CDR2 FYNNEI. There are 14 residues in the CDR3. V was pared by 8 bases and J by 6 bases, with 12 bases of the junction left unmatched.

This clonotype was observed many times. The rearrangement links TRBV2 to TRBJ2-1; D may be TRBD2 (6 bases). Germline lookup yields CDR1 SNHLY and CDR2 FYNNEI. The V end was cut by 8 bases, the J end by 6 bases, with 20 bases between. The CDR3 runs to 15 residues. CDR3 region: CASLIRGIVGNEQFF. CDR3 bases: TGTGCCAGCCTTATCCGCGGGATAGTCGGCAATGAGCAGTTCTTC. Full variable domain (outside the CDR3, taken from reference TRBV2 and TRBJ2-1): EPEVTQTPSHQVTQMGQEVILRCVPISNHLYFYWYRQILGQKVEFLVSFYNNEISEKSEIFDDQFSVERPDGSNFTLKIRSTKLEDSAMYFCASLIRGIVGNEQFFGPGTRLTVL.

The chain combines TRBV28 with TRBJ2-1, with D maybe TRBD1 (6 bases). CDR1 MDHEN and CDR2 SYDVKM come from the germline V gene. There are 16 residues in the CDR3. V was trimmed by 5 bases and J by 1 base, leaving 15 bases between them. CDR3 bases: TGTGCCAGCAGTCTGATAACAGGGATATCCTACAATGAGCAGTTCTTC. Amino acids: CASSLITGISYNEQFF.

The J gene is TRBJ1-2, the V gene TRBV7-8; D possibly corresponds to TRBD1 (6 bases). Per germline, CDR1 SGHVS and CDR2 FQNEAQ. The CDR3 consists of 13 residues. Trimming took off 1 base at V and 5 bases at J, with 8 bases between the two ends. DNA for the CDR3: TGTGCCAGCAGCTTAGTCCAGGGGTATGGCTACACCTTC. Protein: CASSLVQGYGYTF.

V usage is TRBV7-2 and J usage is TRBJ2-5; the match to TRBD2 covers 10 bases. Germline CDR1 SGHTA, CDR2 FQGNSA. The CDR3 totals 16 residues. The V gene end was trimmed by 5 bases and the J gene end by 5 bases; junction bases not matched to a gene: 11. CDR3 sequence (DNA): TGTGCCAGCAGCCAGGGTCCTAGCGGGAGTAGGGAGACCCAGTACTTC. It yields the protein CASSQGPSGSRETQYF. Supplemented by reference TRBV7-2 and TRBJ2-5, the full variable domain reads GAGVSQSPSNKVTEKGKDVELRCDPISGHTALYWYRQSLGQGLEFLIYFQGNSAPDKSGLPSDRFSAERTGGSVSTLTIQRTQQEDSAVYLCASSQGPSGSRETQYFGPGTRLLVL.

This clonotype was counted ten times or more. CDR3 nucleotide sequence: TGCAGCGCTGAGGGTGAAGGGGGAGGCGCCTACGAGCAGTACTTC. Translated, it gives CSAEGEGGGAYEQYF. The gene calls are TRBV29-1 and TRBJ2-7; D possibly matches TRBD1 or TRBD2 (6 bases each). This CDR3 is built from 15 residues. CDR1 is SQVTM, CDR2 ANQGSEA, per germline. The V end was cut by 7 bases, the J end by 2 bases, with 21 bases between.

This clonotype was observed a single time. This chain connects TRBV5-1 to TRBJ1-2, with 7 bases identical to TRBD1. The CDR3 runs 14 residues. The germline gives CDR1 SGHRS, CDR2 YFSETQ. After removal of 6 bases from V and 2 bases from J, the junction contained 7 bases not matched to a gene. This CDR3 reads CASTDTQGNYGYTF. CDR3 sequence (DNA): TGCGCCAGCACCGATACACAGGGGAACTATGGCTACACCTTC.

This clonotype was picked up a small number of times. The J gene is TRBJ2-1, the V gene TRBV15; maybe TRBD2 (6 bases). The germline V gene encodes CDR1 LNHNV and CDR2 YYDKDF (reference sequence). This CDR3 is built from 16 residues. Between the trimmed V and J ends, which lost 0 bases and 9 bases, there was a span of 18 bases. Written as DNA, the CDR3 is TGTGCCACCAGCAGAGATCCGGGGGAGTTATCGGCTGAGCAGTTCTTC. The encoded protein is CATSRDPGELSAEQFF.

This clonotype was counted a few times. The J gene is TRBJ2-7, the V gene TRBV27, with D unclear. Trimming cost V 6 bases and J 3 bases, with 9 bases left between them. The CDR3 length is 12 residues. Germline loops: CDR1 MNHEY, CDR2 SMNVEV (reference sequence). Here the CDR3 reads CASRGSRYEQYF. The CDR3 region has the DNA TGTGCCAGCAGGGGGTCACGCTACGAGCAGTACTTC.

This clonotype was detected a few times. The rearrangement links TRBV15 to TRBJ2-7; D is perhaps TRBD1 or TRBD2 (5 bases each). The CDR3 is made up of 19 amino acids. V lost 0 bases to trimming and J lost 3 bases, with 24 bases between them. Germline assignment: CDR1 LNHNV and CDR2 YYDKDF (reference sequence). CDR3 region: CATSRDLPKWDGSYYEQYF. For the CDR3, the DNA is TGTGCCACCAGCAGAGATCTCCCTAAGTGGGACGGATCGTACTACGAGCAGTACTTC. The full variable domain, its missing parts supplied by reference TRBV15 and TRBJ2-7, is DAMVIQNPRYQVTQFGKPVTLSCSQTLNHNVMYWYQQKSSQAPKLLFHYYDKDFNNEADTPDNFQSRRPNTSFCFLDIRSPGLGDTAMYLCATSRDLPKWDGSYYEQYFGPGTRLTVT.

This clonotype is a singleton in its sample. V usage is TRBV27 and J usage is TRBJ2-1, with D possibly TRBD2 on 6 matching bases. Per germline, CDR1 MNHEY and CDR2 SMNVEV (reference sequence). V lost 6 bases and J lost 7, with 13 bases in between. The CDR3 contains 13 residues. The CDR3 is CASRDGSWNEQFF. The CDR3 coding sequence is TGTGCCAGCAGGGACGGGAGCTGGAATGAGCAGTTCTTC.

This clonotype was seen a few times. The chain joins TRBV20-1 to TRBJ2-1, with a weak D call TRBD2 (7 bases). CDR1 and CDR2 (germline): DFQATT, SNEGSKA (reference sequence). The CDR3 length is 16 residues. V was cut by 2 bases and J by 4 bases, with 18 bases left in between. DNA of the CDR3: TGCAGTGCTAGACCCAAAGGGGGGGGCGCGTACAATGAGCAGTTCTTC. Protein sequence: CSARPKGGGAYNEQFF.

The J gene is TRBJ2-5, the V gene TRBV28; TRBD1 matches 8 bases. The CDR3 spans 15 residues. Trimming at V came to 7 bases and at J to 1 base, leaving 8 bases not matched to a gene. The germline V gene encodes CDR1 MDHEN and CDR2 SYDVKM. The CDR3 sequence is CASNETGDGQETQYF. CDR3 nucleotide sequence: TGTGCCAGCAACGAGACAGGGGATGGCCAAGAGACCCAGTACTTC.

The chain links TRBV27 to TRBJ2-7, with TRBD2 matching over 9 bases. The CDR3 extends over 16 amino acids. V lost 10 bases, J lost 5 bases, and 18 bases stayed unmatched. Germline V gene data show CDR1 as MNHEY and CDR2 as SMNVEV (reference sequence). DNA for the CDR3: TGTGCCACCTCGCACCCTCTTAGCGGGAGTAGCAACGAGCAGTACTTC. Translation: CATSHPLSGSSNEQYF.

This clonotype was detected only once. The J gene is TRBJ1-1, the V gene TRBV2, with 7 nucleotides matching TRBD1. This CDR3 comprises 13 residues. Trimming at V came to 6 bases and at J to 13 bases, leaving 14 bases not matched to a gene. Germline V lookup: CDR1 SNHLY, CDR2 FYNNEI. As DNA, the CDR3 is TGTGCCAGCAGCAAGGACAGGCCGGCAAGTGGTTTCTTT. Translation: CASSKDRPASGFF. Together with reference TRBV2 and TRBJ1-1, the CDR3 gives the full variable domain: EPEVTQTPSHQVTQMGQEVILRCVPISNHLYFYWYRQILGQKVEFLVSFYNNEISEKSEIFDDQFSVERPDGSNFTLKIRSTKLEDSAMYFCASSKDRPASGFFGQGTRLTVV.

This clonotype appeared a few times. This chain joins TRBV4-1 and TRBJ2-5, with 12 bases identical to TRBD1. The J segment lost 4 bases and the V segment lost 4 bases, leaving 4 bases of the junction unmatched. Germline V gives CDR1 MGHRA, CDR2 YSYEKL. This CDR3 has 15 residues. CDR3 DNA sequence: TGCGCCAGCAGCCCGGGGACAGGGGGCGGAGAGACCCAGTACTTC. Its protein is CASSPGTGGGETQYF.

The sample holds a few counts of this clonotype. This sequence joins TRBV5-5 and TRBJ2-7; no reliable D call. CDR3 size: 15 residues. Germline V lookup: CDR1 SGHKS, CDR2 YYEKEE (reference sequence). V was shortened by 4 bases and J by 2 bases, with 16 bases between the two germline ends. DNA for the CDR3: TGTGCCAGCAGCGGGGTTAGGGTCCCCGCCTACGAGCAGTACTTC. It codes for CASSGVRVPAYEQYF. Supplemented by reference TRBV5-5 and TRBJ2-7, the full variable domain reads DAGVTQSPTHLIKTRGQQVTLRCSPISGHKSVSWYQQVLGQGPQFIFQYYEKEERGRGNFPDRFSARQFPNYSSELNVNALLLGDSALYLCASSGVRVPAYEQYFGPGTRLTVT.

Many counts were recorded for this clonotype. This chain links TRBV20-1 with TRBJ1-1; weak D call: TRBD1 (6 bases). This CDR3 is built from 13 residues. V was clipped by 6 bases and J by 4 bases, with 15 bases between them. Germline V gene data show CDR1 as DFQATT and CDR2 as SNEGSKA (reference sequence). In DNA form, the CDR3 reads TGCAGTGCCGATACAGGGAAATTCACTGAAGCTTTCTTT. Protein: CSADTGKFTEAFF.

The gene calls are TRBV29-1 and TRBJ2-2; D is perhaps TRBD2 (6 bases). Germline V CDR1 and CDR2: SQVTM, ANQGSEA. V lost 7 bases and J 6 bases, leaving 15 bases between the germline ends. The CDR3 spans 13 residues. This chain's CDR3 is CSALGGKAGELFF. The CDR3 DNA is TGCAGCGCCCTTGGCGGGAAGGCCGGGGAGCTGTTTTTT.

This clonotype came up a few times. The CDR3 region is CASSYGGKFF. Written as DNA, the CDR3 is TGTGCCAGCAGTTACGGCGGCAAGTTCTTC. The chain carries TRBV6-2 or TRBV6-3 and TRBJ2-1; no firm D call. The CDR3 extends over 10 amino acids. Germline CDR1 MNHEY, CDR2 SVGEGT. Trimming stripped 2 bases from V and 14 bases from J, with 7 bases between.

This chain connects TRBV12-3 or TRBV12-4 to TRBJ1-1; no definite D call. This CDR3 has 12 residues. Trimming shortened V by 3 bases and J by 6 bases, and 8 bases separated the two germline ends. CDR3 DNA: TGTGCCAGCAGTTTTCGAACACCTGAAGCTTTCTTT. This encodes CASSFRTPEAFF.

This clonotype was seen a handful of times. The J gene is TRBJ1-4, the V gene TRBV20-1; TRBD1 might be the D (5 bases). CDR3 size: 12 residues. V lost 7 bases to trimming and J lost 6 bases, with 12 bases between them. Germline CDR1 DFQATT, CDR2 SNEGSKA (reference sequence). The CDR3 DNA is TGCAGTGTTGGGGGAGGGCATGAAAAACTGTTTTTT. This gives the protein CSVGGGHEKLFF.

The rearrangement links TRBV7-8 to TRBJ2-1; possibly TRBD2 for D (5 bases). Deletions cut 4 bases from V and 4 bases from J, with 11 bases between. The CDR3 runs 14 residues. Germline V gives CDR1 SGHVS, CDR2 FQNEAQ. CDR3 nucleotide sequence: TGTGCCAGCAGCTGGACCGGCGGGTACAATGAGCAGTTCTTC. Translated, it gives CASSWTGGYNEQFF.

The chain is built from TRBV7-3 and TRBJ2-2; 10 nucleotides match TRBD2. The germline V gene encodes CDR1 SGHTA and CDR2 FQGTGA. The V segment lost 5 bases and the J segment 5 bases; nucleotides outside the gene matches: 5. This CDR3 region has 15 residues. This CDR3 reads CASSPSGRGTGELFF. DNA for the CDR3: TGTGCCAGCAGCCCAAGCGGGAGGGGTACCGGGGAGCTGTTTTTT.